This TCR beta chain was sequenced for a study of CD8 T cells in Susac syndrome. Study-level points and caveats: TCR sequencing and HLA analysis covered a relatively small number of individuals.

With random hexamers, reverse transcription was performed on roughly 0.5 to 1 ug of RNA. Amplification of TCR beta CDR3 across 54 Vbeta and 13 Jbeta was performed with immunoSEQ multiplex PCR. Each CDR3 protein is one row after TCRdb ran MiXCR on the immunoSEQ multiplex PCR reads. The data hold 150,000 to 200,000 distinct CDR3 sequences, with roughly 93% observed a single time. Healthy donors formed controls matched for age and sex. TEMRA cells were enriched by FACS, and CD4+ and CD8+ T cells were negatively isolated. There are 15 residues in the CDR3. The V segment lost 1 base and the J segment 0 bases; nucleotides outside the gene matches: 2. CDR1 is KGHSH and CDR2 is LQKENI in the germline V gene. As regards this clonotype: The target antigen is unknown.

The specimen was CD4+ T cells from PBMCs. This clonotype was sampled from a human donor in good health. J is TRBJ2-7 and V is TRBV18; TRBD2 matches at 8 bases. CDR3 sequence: CASSPRGGPSYEQYF. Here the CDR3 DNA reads TGTGCCAGCTCACCACGCGGGGGGCCCTCCTACGAGCAGTACTTC.